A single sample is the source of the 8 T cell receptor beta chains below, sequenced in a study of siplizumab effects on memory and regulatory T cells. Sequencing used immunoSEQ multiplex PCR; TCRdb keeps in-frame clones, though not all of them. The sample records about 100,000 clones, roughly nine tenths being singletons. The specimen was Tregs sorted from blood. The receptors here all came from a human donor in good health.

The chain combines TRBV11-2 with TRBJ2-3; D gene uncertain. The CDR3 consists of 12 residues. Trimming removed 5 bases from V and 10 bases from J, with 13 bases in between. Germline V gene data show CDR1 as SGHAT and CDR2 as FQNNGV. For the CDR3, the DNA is TGTGCCAGCAGCGAGACGAAAGGTTCGCAGTATTTT. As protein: CASSETKGSQYF.

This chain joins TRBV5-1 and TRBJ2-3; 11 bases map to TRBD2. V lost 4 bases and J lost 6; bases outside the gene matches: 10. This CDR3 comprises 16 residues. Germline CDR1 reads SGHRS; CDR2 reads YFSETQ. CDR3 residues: CASSRGLAERFDTQYF. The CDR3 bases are TGCGCCAGCAGCCGGGGACTAGCGGAGAGATTTGATACGCAGTATTTT.

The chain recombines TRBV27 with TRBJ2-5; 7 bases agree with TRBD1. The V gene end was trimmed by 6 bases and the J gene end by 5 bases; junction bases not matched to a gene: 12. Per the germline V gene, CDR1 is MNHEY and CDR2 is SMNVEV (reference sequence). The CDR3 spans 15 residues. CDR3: CASRLRDSYGETQYF. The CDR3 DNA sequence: TGTGCCAGCAGGCTCAGGGACAGCTATGGGGAGACCCAGTACTTC.

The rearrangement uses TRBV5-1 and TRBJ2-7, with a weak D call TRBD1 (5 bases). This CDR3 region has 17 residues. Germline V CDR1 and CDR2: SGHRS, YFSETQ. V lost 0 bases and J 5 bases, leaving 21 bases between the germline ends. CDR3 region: CASSLAWGRVAVHEQYF. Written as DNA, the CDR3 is TGCGCCAGCAGCTTGGCCTGGGGCAGGGTGGCGGTCCACGAGCAGTACTTC.

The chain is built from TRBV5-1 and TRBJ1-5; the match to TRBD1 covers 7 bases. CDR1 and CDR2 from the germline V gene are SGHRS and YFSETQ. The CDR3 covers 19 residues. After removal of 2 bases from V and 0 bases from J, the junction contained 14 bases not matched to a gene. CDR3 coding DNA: TGCGCCAGCAGCTTTGGCGACAGGGTACCACCCTCTAGCAATCAGCCCCAGCATTTT. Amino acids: CASSFGDRVPPSSNQPQHF.

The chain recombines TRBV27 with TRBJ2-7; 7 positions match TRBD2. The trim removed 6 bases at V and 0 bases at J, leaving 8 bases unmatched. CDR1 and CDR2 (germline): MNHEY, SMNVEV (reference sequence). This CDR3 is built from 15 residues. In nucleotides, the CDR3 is TGTGCCAGCAGCCGGCCGGGACTACGCTCCTACGAGCAGTACTTC. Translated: CASSRPGLRSYEQYF.

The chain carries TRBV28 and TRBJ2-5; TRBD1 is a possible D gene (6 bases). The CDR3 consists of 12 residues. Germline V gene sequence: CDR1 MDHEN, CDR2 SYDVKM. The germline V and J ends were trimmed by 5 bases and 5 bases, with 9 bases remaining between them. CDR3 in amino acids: CASSQGSETQYF. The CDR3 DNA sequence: TGTGCCAGCAGTCAGGGGTCCGAGACCCAGTACTTC.

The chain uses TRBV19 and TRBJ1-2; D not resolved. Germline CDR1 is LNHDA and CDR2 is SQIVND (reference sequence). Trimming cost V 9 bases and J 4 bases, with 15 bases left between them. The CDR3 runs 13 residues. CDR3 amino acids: CARSRPGGYGYTF. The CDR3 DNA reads TGTGCCAGGAGCCGTCCCGGTGGCTATGGCTACACCTTC.